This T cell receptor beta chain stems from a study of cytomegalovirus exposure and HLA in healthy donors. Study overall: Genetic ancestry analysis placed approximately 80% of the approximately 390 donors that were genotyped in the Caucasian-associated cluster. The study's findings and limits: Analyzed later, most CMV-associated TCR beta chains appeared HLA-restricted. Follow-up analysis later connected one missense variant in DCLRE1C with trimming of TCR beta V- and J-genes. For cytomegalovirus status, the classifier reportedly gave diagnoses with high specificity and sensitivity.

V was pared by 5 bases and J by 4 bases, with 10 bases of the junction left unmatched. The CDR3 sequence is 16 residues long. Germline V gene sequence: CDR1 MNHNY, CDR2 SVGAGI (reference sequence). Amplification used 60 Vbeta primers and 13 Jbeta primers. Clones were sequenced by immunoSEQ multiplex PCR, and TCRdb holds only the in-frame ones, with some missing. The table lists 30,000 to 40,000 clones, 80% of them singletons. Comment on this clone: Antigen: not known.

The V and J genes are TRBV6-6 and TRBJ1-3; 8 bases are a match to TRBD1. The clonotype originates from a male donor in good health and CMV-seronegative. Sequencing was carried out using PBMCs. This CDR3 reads CASSIHRGSRGNTIYF. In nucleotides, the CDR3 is TGTGCCAGCAGTATCCACAGGGGGAGCCGCGGAAACACCATATATTTT.